Here is one TCR beta chain with its context. This clonotype was picked up many times. Its antigen is not yet known. Per-nucleotide qualities are absent, and no much larger clonotype sits a single base away. These data are taken from a study of T cells in Graves' hyperthyroidism and ophthalmopathy (dated 2019 in TCRdb). Context from the whole study: Peripheral blood samples were taken at the time of initial diagnosis, prior to any treatment. TCR V-J signatures able to tell the groups apart were searched for in a discovery cohort of about a hundred patients, of whom over 40 had Graves' ophthalmopathy and about 55 had stable Graves' hyperthyroidism. An independent validation cohort of under 20 hyperthyroidism patients and 17 patients who later progressed to ophthalmopathy tested prospective prediction of ophthalmopathy. The roughly 100 discovery patients were divided at random into training and test sets in a 7:3 ratio. In addition, the study compared T-cell repertoires in thyroid tissue and in blood from roughly six Graves' hyperthyroidism patients. After blood sampling, hyperthyroidism patients were treated with methimazole at a starting dose of 30 mg daily, and ophthalmopathy patients were treated with high-dose intravenous methylprednisolone. According to the paper, TCR Vbeta CDR3 sequencing was carried out on about 140 peripheral blood samples, which came from fewer than 50 ophthalmopathy, around 74 hyperthyroidism and roughly 17 progressor patients. Overall results and qualifications from the work: Blood samples also contained most of the expanded thyroid clonotypes (frequency above 0.001), which suggests that blood repertoires may reflect thyroid immune responses. In cross-validation, a model built on a 13 V-J signature told ophthalmopathy apart from stable hyperthyroidism with about 90% sensitivity and about 81% specificity, and in testing the same model reached 80%/75%. In validation, the model predicted progression to ophthalmopathy with around 71% sensitivity and about 72% specificity, a median of 6.5 months before onset. No statistical method was used to fix the sample size in advance, and group allocation was not hidden from the investigators.

Amplification of TCR beta CDR3 regions was carried out from RNA transcripts. A first-round RT-PCR of the TCR CDR3 used the HTBI primer set with the Qiagen OneStep RT-PCR kit. Libraries were constructed in a second round of multiplex PCR, after which size selection and purification were carried out. Sequencing of the libraries was done on an Illumina HiSeq2000 using paired-end 100 bp reads. The paper's processing steps were these. Raw data were processed with SOAPnuke, discarding reads with adapters, uncalled bases, mean Phred below 15, or no exact constant-primer or identifier match. High-quality paired reads were merged with COPE v1.2.5, and unique nucleotide sequences were defined as clonotypes. MiTCR v1.1 was used to align clonotypes to the IMGT TRBV, TRBD and TRBJ reference segments. The analysis included only V-J combinations with a frequency above 0.0001, which together covered 99% to 99.2% of the repertoires. The TCS score was defined as F50 (clonal expansion) divided by E x V (chaos), with BLOSUM62-based TCRdist calculated between CDR3 peptides within each V-J. Welch's t-statistics and random forest reduced roughly 500 V-J features to 10 to 15, which were used in a naive Bayes classifier (R e1071). The raw public reads went through TCRdb reprocessing: fastp at Q25, MiXCR clone calling, in-frame beta chains kept. Each entry is one CDR3 protein sequence, shown with its most common DNA and genes. What appears here as the V and J calls and clone size reflects TCRdb's work, not the paper's. Recorded for this sample are 500,000 to 800,000 distinct CDR3 sequences; about 14% of them occurred a single time. Of the sample, 12% falls within the top ten clones.

Ophthalmopathy patients had moderately to severely active disease, Clinical Activity Score of at least 3, NOSPECS grade of at least 4, and duration under 3 months. Patients with uncontrolled infections, other autoimmune diseases, pregnancy or lactation were excluded. Diagnoses relied on clinical symptoms, serum thyroxine and TRAb, thyroid ultrasound and orbital computed tomography. PBMCs were isolated from 10 ml of fresh peripheral blood by Ficoll-Paque density gradient centrifugation. Trizol reagent was used to extract total RNA, and RNA quality was then checked on an Agilent 2100 Bioanalyzer. From its cysteine to its phenylalanine, the CDR3 spans 15 amino acids. Solely the CDR3 DNA is kept, with 45 bases framed from the first base. V was cut back by 1 base and J by 1 base, leaving a gap of 10 bases between them. From a lookup of the germline V gene, CDR1 and CDR2 are SGHTA and FQGTGA.

The source is a woman between 45 and 60 years old with Graves' ophthalmopathy. The receptor chain draws on TRBV7-3 and TRBJ1-1; no D gene is confidently identified. Sequenced: blood. The CDR3 in this case is CASSLMRPPNTEAFF. The base sequence is TGTGCCAGCAGCTTAATGCGACCCCCGAACACTGAAGCTTTCTTT.